This T cell receptor (beta chain) came from a study of radiotherapy plus CTLA-4 blockade in lung cancer. About the research overall: Disease control was achieved by 31% of patients, and objective responses by 15% to 20%. General study points: TCR clones originating in tumors grew in number in blood after radiotherapy plus ipilimumab.

CDR3 length: 16 amino acids. Per germline, CDR1 SGHVS and CDR2 FQNEAQ. V lost 5 bases, J lost 2 bases, and 7 bases stayed unmatched. Assay: immunoSEQ multiplex PCR; the TCRdb copy retains only in-frame clones and omits some. The table includes about 59,000 clones, 60% to 80% detected once. Treatment of patients with chemo-refractory metastatic non-small-cell lung cancer consisted of focal radiation plus CTLA-4 blockade with ipilimumab. In the case of this clone: Its antigen remains unidentified.

The source is a human donor with non-small cell lung cancer who had a complete response to radiotherapy plus ipilimumab. Specimen: peripheral blood, collected from a patient treated with radiotherapy plus ipilimumab. The V gene is TRBV7-8, the J gene TRBJ2-3, with 10 positions matching TRBD2. The CDR3 nucleotides read TGTGCCAGCAGCACAAGCAGCGGGGGGGCCACAGATACGCAGTATTTT. This gives the protein CASSTSSGGATDTQYF.